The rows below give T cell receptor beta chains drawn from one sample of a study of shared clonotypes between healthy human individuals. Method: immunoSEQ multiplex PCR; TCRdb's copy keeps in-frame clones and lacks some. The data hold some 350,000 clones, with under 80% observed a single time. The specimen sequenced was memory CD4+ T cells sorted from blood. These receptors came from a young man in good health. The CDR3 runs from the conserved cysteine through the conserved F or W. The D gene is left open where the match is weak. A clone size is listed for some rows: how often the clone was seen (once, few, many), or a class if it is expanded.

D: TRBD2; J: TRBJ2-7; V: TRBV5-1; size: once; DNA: TGCGCCAGCAGCTCTGGGGAGGGAATCCACGAGCAGTACTTC; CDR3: CASSSGEGIHEQYF
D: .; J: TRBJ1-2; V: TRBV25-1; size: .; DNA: TGTGCCAGCAGTGCCCCCACCAGCCGGGGCTACACCTTC; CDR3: CASSAPTSRGYTF
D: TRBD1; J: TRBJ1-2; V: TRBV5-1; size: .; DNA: TGCGCCAGCAGCCCCACAGGGGGGAGAAACTATGGCTACACCTTC; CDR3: CASSPTGGRNYGYTF
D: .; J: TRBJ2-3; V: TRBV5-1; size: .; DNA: TGCGCCAGCAGAGAACCTAGCACAGATACGCAGTATTTT; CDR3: CASREPSTDTQYF
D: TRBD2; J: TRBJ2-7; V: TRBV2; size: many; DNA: TGTGCCAGCAGCGGACTAGGTTCCTACGAGCAGTACTTC; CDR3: CASSGLGSYEQYF
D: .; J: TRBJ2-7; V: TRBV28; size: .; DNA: TGTGCCAGCAGTTCGTCCGAGTGGGGTTGGGCCTTC; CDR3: CASSSSEWGWAF
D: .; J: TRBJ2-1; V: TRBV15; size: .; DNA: TGTGCCACCAGCAGAGTACCGATTCTGCAATTACCTAATGACGTGCAGTTCTTC; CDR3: CATSRVPILQLPNDVQFF
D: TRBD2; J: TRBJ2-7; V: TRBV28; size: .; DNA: TGTGCCAGCAGTTATAGCGGGAACTCCTACGAGCAGTACTTC; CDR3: CASSYSGNSYEQYF
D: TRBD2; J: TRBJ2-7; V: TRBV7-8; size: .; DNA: TGTGCCAGCTACCGGGGCCGACTAGCGGGAGGGCCGGCGCTTTCCTACGAGCAGTACTTC; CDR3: CASYRGRLAGGPALSYEQYF
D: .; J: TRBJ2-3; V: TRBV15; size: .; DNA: TGTGCCACCAGACGGCAAGACGGGAGTTTTAATACGCAGTATTTT; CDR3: CATRRQDGSFNTQYF
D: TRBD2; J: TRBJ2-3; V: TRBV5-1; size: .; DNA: TGCGCCAGCAGCGATGGACTAGCGGGGCCAGATACGCAGTATTTT; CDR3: CASSDGLAGPDTQYF
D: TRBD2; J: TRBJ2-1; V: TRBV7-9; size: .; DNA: TGTGCCAGCAGCCGGACTAGCGGGAGGGATCACAATGAGCAGTTCTTC; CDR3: CASSRTSGRDHNEQFF
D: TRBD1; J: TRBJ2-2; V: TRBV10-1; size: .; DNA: TGCGCCAGCAATCCGGGACAGGGGGACACCGGGGAGCTGTTTTTT; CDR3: CASNPGQGDTGELFF
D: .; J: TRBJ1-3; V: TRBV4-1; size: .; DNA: TGCGCCAGCAGCCAAGACCCTCGGAAATTGAGCTCTGGAAACACCATATATTTT; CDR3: CASSQDPRKLSSGNTIYF
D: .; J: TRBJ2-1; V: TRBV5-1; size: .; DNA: TGCGCCAGCAGCTCCTCTCTCGGTGAGCAGTTCTTC; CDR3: CASSSSLGEQFF
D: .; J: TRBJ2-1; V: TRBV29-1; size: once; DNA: TGCAGCGTTTTTGGCTTAACCTACAATGAGCAGTTCTTC; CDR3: CSVFGLTYNEQFF
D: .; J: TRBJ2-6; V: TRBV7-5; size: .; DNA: TGTGCCAGAAGGCCAAGTAGACAAAGTCGGGCCAACGTCCTGACTTTC; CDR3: CARRPSRQSRANVLTF
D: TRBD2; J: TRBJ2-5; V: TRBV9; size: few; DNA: TGTGCCAGCAGCGGAGCGGGAGTCAGTTTAGAGACCCAGTACTTC; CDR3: CASSGAGVSLETQYF
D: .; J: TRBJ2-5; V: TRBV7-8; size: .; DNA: TGTGCCAGCAGCCAAGATACTGGGACCCAGTACTTC; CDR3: CASSQDTGTQYF